The 5 T cell receptor beta chains below come from one sample, sequenced in a study of blood T cell repertoires in COVID-19. Generated by immunoSEQ multiplex PCR, the TCRdb table keeps only in-frame clones and is missing some. The table has around 190,000 clones, approximately 87% seen once. Specimen: peripheral blood. The receptors come from a man in his 70s with active or convalescent COVID-19.

The chain joins TRBV6-2 or TRBV6-3 to TRBJ1-4; D remains ambiguous. There are 14 residues in the CDR3. Germline V gene data show CDR1 as MNHEY and CDR2 as SVGEGT. V lost 2 bases, J lost 8 bases, and 12 bases lay in between. The CDR3 nucleotides are TGTGCCAGCAGTTACAAGCGGAATGGGGAAAAACTGTTTTTT. This encodes CASSYKRNGEKLFF.

The rearrangement joins TRBV4-3 to TRBJ1-5, with unresolved D. There are 19 residues in the CDR3. Per germline, CDR1 LGHNA and CDR2 YSLEER. Trimming took off 1 base at V and 2 bases at J, with 21 bases between the two ends. This CDR3 reads CASSQAPAGPGRGNQPQHF. As DNA, the CDR3 is TGCGCCAGCAGCCAAGCCCCTGCCGGCCCCGGGAGGGGCAATCAGCCCCAGCATTTT.

Comment on this clone: One base separates it from a far larger clone, so it is likely a read error. J is TRBJ2-1 and V is TRBV27, with a possible D match to TRBD2 (5 bases). The length of the CDR3 is 14 residues. V shed 8 bases and J shed 5 bases, with 16 bases lying between them. Germline V gene data show CDR1 as MNHEY and CDR2 as SMNVEV (reference sequence). For the CDR3, the DNA is TGTGCCAGCTCCTTGGGCGGGTTTCACAATGAGCAGTTCTTC. Translated, it gives CASSLGGFHNEQFF.

The chain combines TRBV27 with TRBJ2-7, with a tentative D call TRBD2 (5 bases). CDR1 and CDR2 (germline): MNHEY, SMNVEV (reference sequence). V gave up 1 base and J gave up 7 bases, with 11 bases separating them. CDR3 size: 13 residues. The CDR3 spells CASSLFGGGEQYF. The CDR3 bases are TGTGCCAGCAGTTTATTCGGCGGCGGGGAGCAGTACTTC.

This clone has only one observation. The chain couples TRBV9 to TRBJ2-3, with a possible D match to TRBD2 (6 bases). The CDR3 is 16 amino acids. CDR1 SGDLS and CDR2 YYNGEE come from the germline V gene. Trimming stripped 2 bases from V and 0 bases from J, with 13 bases between. In DNA, the CDR3 is TGTGCCAGCAGCGTTCAAGGCGGGGCGAGCACAGATACGCAGTATTTT. Protein: CASSVQGGASTDTQYF.